These T cell receptor beta chains were read from a single sample in a study of control samples from healthy donors and cancer patients. Method: immunoSEQ multiplex PCR; TCRdb's copy keeps in-frame clones and lacks some. The sample has some 120,000 clones, around 90% seen once; the top ten hold approximately 9%. Sequencing used blood. The receptors were sampled from a man aged 35 to 55 in good health. Both conserved end residues are part of each CDR3. The D gene is left open where the match is weak.

D	V	J	DNA	CDR3
NA	TRBV6-5	TRBJ1-3	TGTGCCAGCAGTTCCTCGTCCCGGGTATCTGGAAACACCATATATTTT	CASSSSSRVSGNTIYF
TRBD1	TRBV6-6	TRBJ1-2	TGTGCCAGCAGACCACGACAGGGGGCTAACTATGGCTACACCTTC	CASRPRQGANYGYTF
TRBD1	TRBV18	TRBJ1-4	TGTGCCAGCTCATTACAGGGGACAACAACTAATGAAAAACTGTTTTTT	CASSLQGTTTNEKLFF
NA	TRBV24-1	TRBJ1-2	TGTGCCGGGGTGGCAGGTGAAATCAGTTTCTATGGCTACACCTTC	CAGVAGEISFYGYTF
NA	TRBV24-1	TRBJ2-3	TGTGCCACCAGTGATTTTGGGGGGGGCGGCGCAGATACGCAGTATTTT	CATSDFGGGGADTQYF
TRBD1	TRBV24-1	TRBJ2-3	TGTGCCACCAGTGAACCGGGACAGGGTACAGATACGCAGTATTTT	CATSEPGQGTDTQYF
NA	TRBV12-5	TRBJ2-5	TGTGCTAGTGGTTTGTGGAGGGGGCGGCAAGAGACCCAGTACTTC	CASGLWRGRQETQYF
NA	TRBV14	TRBJ1-1	TGTGCCAGCAGCCAAGAGTTGCAGGGAAGCACTGAAGCTTTCTTT	CASSQELQGSTEAFF
NA	TRBV11-3	TRBJ1-6	TGTGCCAGCAGCTTAGAGCCAGGAGGCTCACCCCTCCACTTT	CASSLEPGGSPLHF
NA	TRBV2	TRBJ1-4	TGTGCCAGCAGACCAACTAATGAAAAACTGTTTTTT	CASRPTNEKLFF